This T cell receptor (beta chain) came from a study of T cell repertoires in cytomegalovirus infection (dated by TCRdb to the late 2010s). At the level of the whole study: Donor HLA type was relevant to the analysis, because carriage of CMV infection together with the matching HLA type was indicated by public TCR beta signatures.

Overall study results and their limits: The ex vivo response was dominated by HLA-C-restricted CMV-specific TCR beta clonotypes, and the single most frequent clonotype in two of eight donors was supplied by these HLA-C-restricted clonotypes. In both this cohort and an independent cohort of some 350 donors, the cumulative frequency of public TCR beta family members distinguished carriers of CMV infection plus the relevant HLA type.

The listed sequencing device is Illumina HiSeq 1500. The public reads were reprocessed in TCRdb via fastp at Q25 and MiXCR, keeping in-frame beta chains. One record per CDR3 amino acid sequence lists the most common genes and DNA. Across this sample there are around 240,000 distinct CDR3 sequences, with roughly 23% seen only once. The ten top clones hold 15% to 20% of the sample. There are a few counts of this clonotype. Its antigen is currently not known. No base qualities exist here, and no much larger clone lies one base off it. The V and J ends are trimmed by 0 bases and 1 base, leaving 15 bases between them. From cysteine to phenylalanine, the CDR3 is 17 amino acids long. Only the CDR3 portion is preserved as DNA: 51 bases, with reading frame beginning at the first base.

Sequencing input: CD8+ T cells from PBMCs. The sequence links TRBV12-3 or TRBV12-4 to TRBJ1-1; TRBD1 is possibly the D segment (6 matching bases). This receptor was taken from a human donor in good health (CMV status not recorded). Some clones in this sample may be carry-over from other donors' samples. Read as DNA, the sequence is TGTGCCAGCAGTTTAGCGAAGGTGGGGGCTGGGAACACTGAAGCTTTCTTT. Translated, this is CASSLAKVGAGNTEAFF.